Presented here are 25 T cell receptor beta chains from one specimen sequenced in a study of cytomegalovirus exposure and HLA in healthy donors. The PCR was carried out with 60 Vbeta primers and 13 Jbeta primers. Only in-frame clones appear in the TCRdb table, and some are missing; sequencing was by immunoSEQ multiplex PCR. In the table there are some 190,000 clones, roughly 80% of which are singletons. The material sequenced was PBMCs. These receptor sequences come from a male donor in good health and CMV-seronegative.

V gene TRBV7-3 combines with J gene TRBJ2-7; TRBD2 agrees at 8 bases. Germline loops: CDR1 SGHTA, CDR2 FQGTGA. The CDR3 consists of 15 residues. Trimming at V came to 6 bases and at J to 2 bases, leaving 9 bases not matched to a gene. The CDR3 DNA reads TGTGCCAGCAGGTTGGGAGCGGGGGCCACCTACGAGCAGTACTTC. Its translation: CASRLGAGATYEQYF.

The chain joins TRBV5-1 to TRBJ2-3; tentative D call: TRBD1 (6 bases). Germline loops: CDR1 SGHRS, CDR2 YFSETQ. The CDR3 sequence is 14 residues long. The V end lost 4 bases, the J end lost 0 bases, and 9 bases lay between the germline ends. The CDR3 nucleotides are TGCGCCAGCAGCCAGGGGCTCAGCACAGATACGCAGTATTTT. Its protein is CASSQGLSTDTQYF.

The chain is built from TRBV6-6 and TRBJ1-3; D is possibly TRBD1 (6 bases). This CDR3 region has 15 residues. Germline assignment: CDR1 MNHNY and CDR2 SVGAGI (reference sequence). With 5 bases removed from V and 4 bases from J, the gap between germline ends came to 15 bases. This CDR3 reads CASSRGQRNGNTIYF. The CDR3 DNA is TGTGCCAGCAGTCGTGGACAGAGAAACGGAAACACCATATATTTT.

CDR3 in amino acids: CASSLQGLAGADTQYF. The CDR3 bases are TGCGCCAGCAGCTTACAGGGTTTAGCGGGAGCAGATACGCAGTATTTT. The V gene is TRBV5-1, the J gene TRBJ2-3; 9 bases map to TRBD2. Trimming took 2 bases from V and 4 from J; bases not matched to a gene: 8. CDR3 size: 16 residues. Germline V gene lookup returns CDR1 SGHRS and CDR2 YFSETQ.

This chain joins TRBV19 and TRBJ1-2; D ambiguous. V lost 1 base and J lost 6, with 6 bases in between. The V gene's germline CDR1 is LNHDA and CDR2 SQIVND (reference sequence). The CDR3 length is 12 residues. The CDR3 DNA reads as TGTGCCAGTAGTATAGGTCCAAATGGCTACACCTTC. Encoded protein: CASSIGPNGYTF.

V gene TRBV18 combines with J gene TRBJ2-6, with 9 bases lining up with TRBD1. In germline, CDR1 is KGHSH, CDR2 LQKENI. CDR3 length: 18 amino acids. The ends lost 3 bases at V and 3 bases at J; junction bases unmatched: 9. The CDR3 DNA follows: TGTGCCAGCTCACCGCTCGAACAGGGGGCAGGTGGGGCCAACGTCCTGACTTTC. Its translation is CASSPLEQGAGGANVLTF.

This chain uses TRBV28 with TRBJ2-7; 8 bases match TRBD1. Trimming cost V 6 bases and J 4 bases; bases outside gene matches: 5. This CDR3 spans 13 amino acids. Germline V lookup: CDR1 MDHEN, CDR2 SYDVKM. CDR3 sequence reads: CASRQGADYEQYF. The CDR3 DNA reads TGTGCCAGCAGGCAGGGGGCAGATTACGAGCAGTACTTC.

This clone was found a few times. This chain joins TRBV6-1 and TRBJ1-5; D ambiguous. V was pared by 3 bases and J by 4 bases, with 7 bases between. This CDR3 has 13 amino acids. Germline V lookup: CDR1 MNHNS, CDR2 SASEGT. CDR3 sequence reads: CASSEKENQPQHF. The DNA for the CDR3 is TGTGCCAGCAGTGAGAAGGAGAATCAGCCCCAGCATTTT.

This chain uses TRBV9 with TRBJ1-6, with 8 bases that match TRBD1. J gave up 10 bases and V 3 bases, and 12 bases lay outside the gene matches. The CDR3 sequence is 16 residues long. Germline V gives CDR1 SGDLS, CDR2 YYNGEE. CDR3 region: CASSAGDGTGLSPLHF. The CDR3 DNA sequence: TGTGCCAGCAGCGCCGGGGACGGGACAGGCCTCTCACCCCTCCACTTT.

This clone was seen once. V and J are TRBV7-2 and TRBJ2-5; no definite D call. The V end was cut by 1 base, the J end by 7 bases, with 10 bases between. Germline V gives CDR1 SGHTA, CDR2 FQGNSA. This CDR3 has 13 amino acids. CDR3: CASSLEAPGTQYF. As DNA, the CDR3 is TGTGCCAGCAGCTTAGAGGCCCCGGGGACCCAGTACTTC.

The rearrangement uses TRBV29-1 and TRBJ1-2; possible D gene TRBD1, 6 bases. Trimming left V 6 bases short and J 8 bases short, with 19 bases between. CDR1 is SQVTM, CDR2 ANQGSEA, per germline. The CDR3 runs 13 residues. The CDR3 DNA reads TGCAGCGTAGAAAGCCGGGACAAGAAGGGCTACACCTTC. The encoded protein is CSVESRDKKGYTF.

This clone was seen more than once but under ten times. This rearrangement joins TRBV5-1 to TRBJ1-2; D gene unclear. The V end lost 1 base, the J end lost 6 bases, and 16 bases lay between the germline ends. CDR3 size: 15 residues. Germline-derived CDR1 and CDR2 are SGHRS and YFSETQ. CDR3 amino acids: CASSLLFGERHGYTF. For the CDR3, the DNA is TGCGCCAGCAGCTTGCTGTTCGGGGAAAGACATGGCTACACCTTC.

This clone was picked up a small number of times. The rearrangement uses TRBV27 and TRBJ2-2; 14 positions match TRBD2. CDR3 length: 21 residues. Germline-derived CDR1 and CDR2 are MNHEY and SMNVEV (reference sequence). The ends lost 5 bases at V and 3 bases at J; junction bases unmatched: 17. The CDR3: CASSLRSGGTSGSYDTGELFF. The CDR3 DNA is TGTGCCAGCAGTCTCCGGTCAGGGGGGACTAGCGGGAGTTATGACACCGGGGAGCTGTTTTTT.

The chain uses TRBV6-1 and TRBJ1-1, with TRBD1 as a possible D gene (6 bases). Trimming shortened V by 2 bases and J by 1 base, and 14 bases separated the two germline ends. Germline assignment: CDR1 MNHNS and CDR2 SASEGT. The CDR3 extends over 16 amino acids. CDR3 sequence: CASSEMGRGKNTEAFF. For the CDR3, the DNA is TGTGCCAGCAGTGAAATGGGGAGGGGGAAGAACACTGAAGCTTTCTTT.

This clone occurred a few times. The gene calls are TRBV30 and TRBJ1-1; maybe TRBD1 (5 bases). In germline, CDR1 is GTSNPN, CDR2 SVGIG (reference sequence). This CDR3 has 14 residues. The V and J ends lost 1 base and 0 bases respectively, with 9 bases between them. CDR3 coding DNA: TGTGCCTGGAGTGCGGGGGTTTTGAACACTGAAGCTTTCTTT. Translation: CAWSAGVLNTEAFF.

The chain carries TRBV11-1 and TRBJ2-7, with 8 bases that match TRBD1. CDR1 and CDR2 (germline): SGHAT, FQDESV (reference sequence). V shed 5 bases and J 6 bases; nucleotides not matched to a gene: 15. The CDR3 spans 16 residues. Here the CDR3 reads CASSPNLGQGKGEQYF. As DNA, the CDR3 is TGTGCCAGCAGCCCTAATCTTGGACAGGGCAAGGGCGAGCAGTACTTC.

The chain uses TRBV27 and TRBJ2-7; 13 positions match TRBD2. Unmatched junction bases numbered 13, after V lost 4 bases and J lost 7 bases. From germline, CDR1 is MNHEY and CDR2 SMNVEV (reference sequence). The CDR3 spans 17 residues. In DNA, the CDR3 is TGTGCCAGCAGTTCCCCCTTTGATGGACTAGCGGGGGTAGAGCAGTACTTC. It specifies CASSSPFDGLAGVEQYF.

This clone was picked up a small number of times. The CDR3 protein is CASSLNLGGNYGYTF. CDR3 DNA: TGTGCCAGCAGCTTGAACCTAGGAGGGAACTATGGCTACACCTTC. The rearrangement joins TRBV5-5 to TRBJ1-2; D gene ambiguous. The CDR3 has 15 residues. In germline, CDR1 is SGHKS, CDR2 YYEKEE (reference sequence). V shed 1 base and J shed 2 bases, with 12 bases lying between them. Full variable domain (rest looked up from reference TRBV5-5 and TRBJ1-2): DAGVTQSPTHLIKTRGQQVTLRCSPISGHKSVSWYQQVLGQGPQFIFQYYEKEERGRGNFPDRFSARQFPNYSSELNVNALLLGDSALYLCASSLNLGGNYGYTFGSGTRLTVV.

For the CDR3, the DNA is TGTGCCACCAGCAGAGACGGTTATAGCAATCAGCCCCAGCATTTT. This translates into CATSRDGYSNQPQHF. V usage is TRBV15 and J usage is TRBJ1-5; D unresolved. Per the germline V gene, CDR1 is LNHNV and CDR2 is YYDKDF (reference sequence). This CDR3 region has 15 residues. With 0 bases removed from V and 0 bases from J, the gap between germline ends came to 6 bases. Filled out from reference TRBV15 and TRBJ1-5, the complete variable domain reads DAMVIQNPRYQVTQFGKPVTLSCSQTLNHNVMYWYQQKSSQAPKLLFHYYDKDFNNEADTPDNFQSRRPNTSFCFLDIRSPGLGDTAMYLCATSRDGYSNQPQHFGDGTRLSIL.

This clone was observed once. The V gene is TRBV5-8, the J gene TRBJ2-7; D possibly corresponds to TRBD1 (7 bases). The V gene lost 5 bases and the J gene lost 7 bases, with 22 bases spanning the gap. Germline CDR1 reads SGHTS; CDR2 reads YDEGEE. The CDR3 has 15 residues. CDR3 sequence reads: CASSSPGTAGLEQYF. The CDR3 DNA reads as TGTGCCAGCAGTTCCCCCGGGACAGCGGGTTTGGAGCAGTACTTC.

The chain has TRBV7-9 and TRBJ2-7; 8 nucleotides match TRBD1. In germline, CDR1 is SEHNR, CDR2 FQNEAQ (reference sequence). The V segment lost 3 bases and the J segment 3 bases; nucleotides outside the gene matches: 10. The CDR3 totals 16 residues. The CDR3 loop reads CASSLRQGLRRYEQYF. DNA for the CDR3: TGTGCCAGCAGCTTGAGACAGGGGTTAAGACGCTACGAGCAGTACTTC.

This chain connects TRBV7-3 to TRBJ2-3, with 12 bases aligning to TRBD2. Germline loops: CDR1 SGHTA, CDR2 FQGTGA. The CDR3 length is 16 residues. V gave up 5 bases and J gave up 4 bases; unmatched junction bases: 7. The CDR3 is CASSPLTSGRPDTQYF. The CDR3 DNA sequence: TGTGCCAGCAGCCCCCTAACTAGCGGGAGGCCAGATACGCAGTATTTT.

V is TRBV29-1 and J is TRBJ2-3; 10 bases map to TRBD2. V dropped 4 bases and J dropped 1; count of bases not matched to a gene: 5. Germline values: CDR1 SQVTM, CDR2 ANQGSEA. The CDR3 contains 15 residues. CDR3 region: CSVVPSGGRTDTQYF. Written as DNA, the CDR3 is TGCAGCGTTGTCCCTAGCGGGGGACGCACAGATACGCAGTATTTT.

This chain joins TRBV28 and TRBJ1-5; D unclear. Germline V gene data show CDR1 as MDHEN and CDR2 as SYDVKM. V lost 11 bases and J 1 base, leaving 12 bases between the germline ends. The CDR3 sequence is 13 residues long. CDR3 loop: CAFPGKSNQPQHF. Written as DNA, the CDR3 is TGTGCCTTTCCGGGGAAGAGCAATCAGCCCCAGCATTTT.

The chain employs TRBV11-1 and TRBJ2-5, with TRBD1 matching 7 bases. The DNA end is more similar to TRBJ2-7, so the J call may be wrong. This CDR3 is built from 15 residues. Germline V gives CDR1 SGHAT, CDR2 FQDESV (reference sequence). The CDR3 bases are TGTGCCAGCAGCTTAGAGGGGGCTACATCCTACGAGCAGTACTTC. As protein: CASSLEGATSYEQYF.